This entry features one TCR beta chain sequence. The sample is drawn from a study of CD8 T cells in Susac syndrome. Study-wide background: Blood was drawn from Susac syndrome patients while they were therapy-naive, on corticosteroids, or on intravenous immunoglobulin alone.

It was with random hexamers that about 0.45 to 1 ug RNA was reverse transcribed. With immunoSEQ multiplex PCR, TCR beta CDR3 was amplified across 54 Vbeta and 13 Jbeta. TCRdb passed the immunoSEQ multiplex PCR reads through MiXCR, listing each CDR3 protein once. This table holds around 100,000 distinct CDR3 sequences, 95% found once. V was cut by 7 bases and J by 5 bases, with 6 bases left in between. CDR1 and CDR2 from the germline V gene are LNHDA and SQIVND (reference sequence). The CDR3 extends over 11 amino acids. The authors carried out high-throughput sequencing of TCR beta. They applied it to CD8+ and CD4+ T cells obtained from blood. Under recently defined diagnostic criteria, the patients with Susac syndrome qualified as having definite or probable disease.

This clonotype was sampled from a human donor with Susac syndrome. The sequenced sample consisted of CD8+ T cells from PBMCs. The chain uses TRBV19 and TRBJ2-1; D uncertain. CDR3 sequence: CASTINNEQFF. In DNA, the CDR3 is TGTGCCAGTACCATTAACAATGAGCAGTTCTTC.